The rows below give T cell receptor beta chains drawn from one sample of a study of cytomegalovirus exposure and HLA in healthy donors. Profiled with immunoSEQ multiplex PCR; TCRdb holds only in-frame clones, not every one. This sample has 120,000 or so clones, with 80% found just once. The sample was PBMCs. The receptors here all came from a human donor in good health. CDR3s include the opening cysteine and the closing phenylalanine or tryptophan. The D gene is left open where the match is weak. Clone size is not always given. Where it is, it says once, few, many or a class for expanded clones.

CDR3 length | J gene | D gene | clone size | V gene | CDR3 DNA | CDR3 protein
17 | TRBJ1-1 | TRBD1 | NA | TRBV2 | TGTGCCAGCAGAGAACTTGGGACAGGGGCCATGAACACTGAAGCTTTCTTT | CASRELGTGAMNTEAFF
14 | TRBJ2-7 | TRBD2 | few | TRBV7-6 | TGTGCCAGCAGCTTACAGCGGGGGGTGGGAGAGCAGTACTTC | CASSLQRGVGEQYF
16 | TRBJ2-7 | TRBD1 | NA | TRBV5-4 | TGTGCCAGCAGTAGACGACAGGGGGCTACAGCCTACGAGCAGTACTTC | CASSRRQGATAYEQYF
16 | TRBJ1-2 | TRBD1 | NA | TRBV16 | TGTGCCAGCAGCTTAAACGACAGGGGAAATAACTATGGCTACACCTTC | CASSLNDRGNNYGYTF
15 | TRBJ1-2 | NA | NA | TRBV6-1 | TGTGCCAGCAGTGACACTCCGCAGGCCCTATATGGCTACACCTTC | CASSDTPQALYGYTF
17 | TRBJ1-5 | NA | NA | TRBV4-1 | TGCGCCAGCAGCCAAGATTCATTGAACGCAGGACAACAGCCCCAGCATTTT | CASSQDSLNAGQQPQHF
14 | TRBJ1-1 | NA | once | TRBV5-4 | TGTGCCAGCAGCTTGGGACAGCCGATAAGAGAAGCTTTCTTT | CASSLGQPIREAFF
14 | TRBJ1-4 | NA | NA | TRBV29-1 | TGCAGCGTGAAACCCGGGACTCGGCCAGCAAAACTGTTTTTT | CSVKPGTRPAKLFF
14 | TRBJ1-1 | TRBD1 | NA | TRBV4-1 | TGCGCCAGCAGCCAACCCGGGACAGGGCCGACAGCTTTCTTT | CASSQPGTGPTAFF
14 | TRBJ2-2 | TRBD2 | NA | TRBV6-5 | TGTGCCAGCGGTAGCGGGGGTGACACCGGGGAGCTGTTTTTT | CASGSGGDTGELFF
16 | TRBJ2-5 | NA | NA | TRBV27 | TGTGCCAGCAGTTCCAATCTAATTCGGGGATTAGAGACCCAGTACTTC | CASSSNLIRGLETQYF
17 | TRBJ2-3 | TRBD2 | NA | TRBV5-1 | TGCGCCAGCAGCTTGGCCGGGACTAGCGGGGGGACAGATACGCAGTATTTT | CASSLAGTSGGTDTQYF
21 | TRBJ1-3 | NA | few | TRBV28 | TGTGCCAGCAGTTTGAGATTTAGAAGGGCAGGGGCCCAACGCTCTGGAAACACCATATATTTT | CASSLRFRRAGAQRSGNTIYF
13 | TRBJ2-7 | NA | once | TRBV5-1 | TGCGCCAGCAGCTTCGCTATTTCCTACGAGCAGTACTTC | CASSFAISYEQYF
16 | TRBJ2-7 | NA | NA | TRBV6-5 | TGTGCCAGCAGTTACGTCGGCAGGGAAAGCTCCTACGAGCAGTACTTC | CASSYVGRESSYEQYF
13 | TRBJ1-2 | TRBD1 | NA | TRBV4-2 | TGTGCCAGCAGCAACACCGGGACAGTCCAATGGACCTTC | CASSNTGTVQWTF
13 | TRBJ1-1 | NA | NA | TRBV18 | TGTGCCAGCTCACCCTCAGAGAACACTGAAGCTTTCTTT | CASSPSENTEAFF